The next 10 T cell receptor beta chains were all read from a single sample in a study of blood T cell repertoires in COVID-19. The assay was immunoSEQ multiplex PCR, and TCRdb's table has in-frame clones only and misses some. The sample lists 200,000 to 300,000 clones, about 91% occurring once. Sequencing was done on a sample of PBMCs or T cells enriched from blood (not recorded which). These receptors were obtained from a woman in her thirties or forties with acute COVID-19.

The table lists this clone with a few counts. V usage is TRBV6-5 and J usage is TRBJ2-5, with D possibly TRBD2 on 5 matching bases. Germline assignment: CDR1 MNHEY and CDR2 SVGAGI. V dropped 2 bases and J dropped 5 bases, with 15 bases sitting between them. This CDR3 region has 15 residues. CDR3 region: CASSYQQARGETQYF. The CDR3 DNA reads as TGTGCCAGCAGTTACCAACAAGCACGAGGGGAGACCCAGTACTTC.

The chain couples TRBV30 to TRBJ1-5; D gene uncertain. V gave up 0 bases and J gave up 1 base, with 4 bases separating them. The germline CDR1 and CDR2 sequences are GTSNPN and SVGIG (reference sequence). The CDR3 is 13 amino acids. CDR3 loop: CAWSVQSNQPQHF. For the CDR3, the DNA is TGTGCCTGGAGTGTCCAGAGCAATCAGCCCCAGCATTTT.

As regards this clone: The junction and the germline gene differ at one end; a read error may be behind it. The chain has TRBV7-8 and TRBJ2-1; the D gene is possibly TRBD2 (6 bases). Germline CDR1 is SGHVS and CDR2 is FQNEAQ. CDR3 length: 15 residues. CDR3 protein: CASTLLASSYNEQFF. The CDR3 region has the DNA TGTGCCAGCACCTTACTAGCAAGTTCCTACAATGAGCAGTTCTTC.

The chain combines TRBV7-6 with TRBJ2-2; 9 bases match TRBD2. This CDR3 contains 17 residues. V shed 6 bases, J shed 4 bases, and the junction held 12 bases outside the gene matches. Germline lookup yields CDR1 SGHVS and CDR2 FNYEAQ. CDR3 in amino acids: CASSSLSGGSPTGELFF. The CDR3 DNA reads as TGTGCCAGCAGTTCCCTTAGCGGGGGTTCCCCCACCGGGGAGCTGTTTTTT.

This clone was recorded a few times. The V call is TRBV12-3 or TRBV12-4, the J call TRBJ2-3; D gene ambiguous. The CDR3 is made up of 13 amino acids. Trimming removed 10 bases from V and 6 bases from J, with 17 bases in between. The CDR3 DNA is TGTGCCACCAAGCGTTCCAGCGAGGATACGCAGTATTTT. Encoded protein: CATKRSSEDTQYF.

The rearrangement links TRBV30 to TRBJ1-6; 8 bases agree with TRBD1. Per germline, CDR1 GTSNPN and CDR2 SVGIG (reference sequence). Trimming cost V 1 base and J 7 bases; bases outside gene matches: 6. The CDR3 is 15 residues long. This CDR3 reads CAWSGPTGANSPLHF. The CDR3 region has the DNA TGTGCCTGGAGTGGCCCGACAGGGGCGAATTCACCCCTCCACTTT.

The V call is TRBV2, the J call TRBJ2-1, with D maybe TRBD2 (5 bases). This CDR3 is built from 13 residues. Germline V lookup: CDR1 SNHLY, CDR2 FYNNEI. The germline V and J ends were trimmed by 8 bases and 10 bases, with 18 bases remaining between them. CDR3 sequence: CASETGIGLEQFF. CDR3 DNA sequence: TGTGCCAGCGAGACGGGGATTGGGTTAGAGCAGTTCTTC.

The V call is TRBV24-1, the J call TRBJ1-4; TRBD1 is a possible D gene (5 bases). The V and J ends lost 10 bases and 5 bases respectively, with 19 bases between them. CDR3 length equals 15 residues. Germline V gene lookup returns CDR1 KGHDR and CDR2 SFDVKD. CDR3 protein: CATSGAGGSNEKLFF. The CDR3 coding sequence is TGTGCCACTTCTGGAGCCGGGGGGTCCAATGAAAAACTGTTTTTT.

The chain recombines TRBV7-9 with TRBJ2-5; perhaps TRBD2 as D (5 bases). This CDR3 is 17 amino acids long. V lost 2 bases, J lost 2 bases, and 18 bases lay in between. CDR1 is SEHNR, CDR2 FQNEAQ, per germline (reference sequence). The CDR3 protein is CASSLFLEEEAQETQYF. CDR3 DNA sequence: TGTGCCAGCAGCTTATTTCTCGAGGAGGAGGCACAAGAGACCCAGTACTTC.

This clone was observed once. The V call is TRBV5-8, the J call TRBJ2-7, with D perhaps TRBD1 (6 bases). Germline CDR1 SGHTS, CDR2 YDEGEE. The CDR3 length is 11 residues. Trimming took off 9 bases at V and 3 bases at J, with 10 bases between the two ends. The CDR3 DNA reads TGTGCCACCTCGACAGGCTACGAGCAGTACGTC. It codes for CATSTGYEQYV.